The entry below gives a single T cell receptor beta chain sequence along with its context. Its antigen is unknown. Measured with immunoSEQ multiplex PCR; TCRdb has only the in-frame clones, and not every one. Of 30,000 to 40,000 clones listed, about nine tenths were seen once; the top ten hold 5.1%. Trimming cost V 4 bases and J 7 bases; bases outside gene matches: 6. The CDR3 has 13 residues. Germline V CDR1 and CDR2: SGHKS, YYEKEE (reference sequence). Time point described: week 47, end of study. The study gave 300 ug of mutant IDH1 20-mer peptide per vaccine dose, with topical imiquimod. The patients were given eight vaccinations, one each in weeks 1, 3, 5, 7, 11, 15, 19 and 23. This specimen belongs to a study of a mutant IDH1 vaccine in newly diagnosed glioma. For the study at large: Onset of vaccination occurred 4-6 weeks following radiotherapy alone, or with temozolomide cycles. Treated patients, averaging roughly 40 years, were roughly 62% male and around 40% female.

The V gene is TRBV5-5, the J gene TRBJ1-2, with 8 positions matching TRBD1. This sample comprised PBMCs, obtained from a glioma patient whose treatment included an IDH1 peptide vaccine. The receptor was derived from a woman aged 40 to 55 with glioma. CDR3 DNA: TGTGCCAGCAGCCGGACAGGGACATTTGGCTACACCTTC. It specifies CASSRTGTFGYTF.